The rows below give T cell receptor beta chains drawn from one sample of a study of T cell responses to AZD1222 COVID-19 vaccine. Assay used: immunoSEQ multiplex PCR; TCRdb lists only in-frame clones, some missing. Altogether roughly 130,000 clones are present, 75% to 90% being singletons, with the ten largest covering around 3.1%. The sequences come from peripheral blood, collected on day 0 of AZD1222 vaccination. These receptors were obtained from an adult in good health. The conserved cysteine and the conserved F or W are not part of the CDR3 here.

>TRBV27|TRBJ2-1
ASGFPRLDEQF
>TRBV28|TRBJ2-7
ASSWAGPQGKFDEQY
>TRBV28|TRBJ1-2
ASSAPGGDYGYT
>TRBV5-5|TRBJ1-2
ASSLTGGGAGYT
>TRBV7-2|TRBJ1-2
ASSPRGQGTNYGYT
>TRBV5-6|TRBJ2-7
ASSPNRGWSYEQY
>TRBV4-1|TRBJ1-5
ASSQGGRNSNQPQH
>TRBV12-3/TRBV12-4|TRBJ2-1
ASSFLAGGVQF
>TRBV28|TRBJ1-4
ATNERGAANEKLF
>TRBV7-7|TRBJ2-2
ASSSGGTGELF
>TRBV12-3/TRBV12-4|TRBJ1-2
ASRGGPSYGYT
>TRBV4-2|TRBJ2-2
ASSPPGQGRTGELF
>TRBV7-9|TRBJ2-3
ASSSSGADTQY
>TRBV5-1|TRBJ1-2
ASSLTALGGYT
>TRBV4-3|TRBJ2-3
ASSQDSPDRGIDTQY
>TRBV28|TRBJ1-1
ASMRPGGTEAF
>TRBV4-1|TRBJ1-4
ASSRQGAREEKLF
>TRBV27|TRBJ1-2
ASNSGYGYT
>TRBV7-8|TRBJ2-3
ASSVTSGDTDTQY
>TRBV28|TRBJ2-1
ASSLWGAPTDEQF
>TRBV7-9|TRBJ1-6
ASSPGDSPLH
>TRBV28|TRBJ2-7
ASSLQSQNEQY
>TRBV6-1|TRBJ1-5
ASSEALNQPQH
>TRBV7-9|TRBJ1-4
ASSLQGAEKLF
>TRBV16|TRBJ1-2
ASSQSRTGKSGYT
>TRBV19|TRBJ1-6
ASTAMGQATGWGSYNSPLH
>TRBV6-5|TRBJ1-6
ASSYLTGGGSSPLH
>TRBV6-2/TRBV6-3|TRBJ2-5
ASSYPHGIGTAQETQY
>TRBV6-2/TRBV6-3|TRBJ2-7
ASSPLDEQY
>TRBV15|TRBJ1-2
ATSRDGVGGAGYT
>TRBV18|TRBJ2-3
ASLDGGTDTQY
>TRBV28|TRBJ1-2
ASTPVGDRGYGYT
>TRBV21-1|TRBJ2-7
ASSTPVKTSRGYEQY
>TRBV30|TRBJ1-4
AWSVWPPSNEKLF
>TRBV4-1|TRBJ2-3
ASSPGGGDTQY
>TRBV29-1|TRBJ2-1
SVYPGQVNNEQF
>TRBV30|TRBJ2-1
AWNDSGEQF
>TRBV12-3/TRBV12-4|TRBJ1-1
ASSWDNDTEAF
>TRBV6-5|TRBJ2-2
ASSYEAGGRTGELF
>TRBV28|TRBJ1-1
ASSLAATGKAEAF
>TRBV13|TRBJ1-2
ASSSLGNLRGYT
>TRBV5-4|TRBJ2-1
ASSAGGASSFGEQF
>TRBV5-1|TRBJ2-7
ASSLARASGANYEQY
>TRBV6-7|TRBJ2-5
ASSYPPGGSRYQETQY
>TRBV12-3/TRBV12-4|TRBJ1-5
ASSPAVAQPQH
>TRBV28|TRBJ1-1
ASGDMNTEAF
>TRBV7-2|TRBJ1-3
ASSPTSDRNTIY
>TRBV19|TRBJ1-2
ASSIGDRDGGYT
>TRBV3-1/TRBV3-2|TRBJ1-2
ASSPGEYYGYT
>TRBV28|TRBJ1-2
ASRTQGAGHYGYT
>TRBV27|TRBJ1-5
ASSLSQTGNQPQH
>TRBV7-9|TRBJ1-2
ASTRRIGSGYT